This T cell receptor (beta chain) originates from a study of shared clonotypes between healthy human individuals. Measured with immunoSEQ multiplex PCR; TCRdb has only the in-frame clones, and not every one. The sample has some 2.1 million clones, 90% to 95% seen once; the top ten hold more than 0.1%. The CDR3 sequence is 16 residues long. Trimming took 5 bases from V and 0 from J, leaving 16 bases between them. Germline V gene data show CDR1 as KGHSH and CDR2 as LQKENI. Material for sequencing was naive CD4+ T cells sorted from blood. As to subset: CD45RA+ positively selected. The source is a man aged 18 to 30 in good health. The gene calls are TRBV18 and TRBJ1-1; D possibly corresponds to TRBD1 (5 bases). The chain's CDR3 is CASSGFTGAVNTEAFF. CDR3 nucleotides: TGTGCCAGCTCAGGGTTTACTGGGGCGGTGAACACTGAAGCTTTCTTT. Together with reference TRBV18 and TRBJ1-1, the CDR3 gives the full variable domain: NAGVMQNPRHLVRRRGQEARLRCSPMKGHSHVYWYRQLPEEGLKFMVYLQKENIIDESGMPKERFSAEFPKEGPSILRIQQVVRGDSAAYFCASSGFTGAVNTEAFFGQGTRLTVV.